This T cell receptor beta chain was sequenced for a study of blood T cell repertoires in COVID-19. This table comes from immunoSEQ multiplex PCR, and its TCRdb copy is limited to in-frame clones, with some not included. The repertoire holds 130,000 to 150,000 clones, with roughly 81% as singletons. Trimming cost V 2 bases and J 1 base, with 5 bases left between them. CDR1 MGHDK and CDR2 SYGVNS come from the germline V gene. The CDR3 extends over 13 amino acids. This receptor was taken from a human donor with acute or convalescent COVID-19. The donor label of this sample is uncertain. The sequenced material came from peripheral blood. The V and J genes are TRBV25-1 and TRBJ2-5; D is ambiguous. Here the CDR3 DNA reads TGTGCCAGCAGTGAAATATTCCAAGAGACCCAGTACTTC. Its translation: CASSEIFQETQYF.